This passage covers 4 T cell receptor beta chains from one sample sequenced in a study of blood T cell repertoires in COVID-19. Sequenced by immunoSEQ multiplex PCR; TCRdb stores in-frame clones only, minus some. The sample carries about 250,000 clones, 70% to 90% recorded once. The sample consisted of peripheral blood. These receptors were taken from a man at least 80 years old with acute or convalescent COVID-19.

The CDR3 sequence: CASSLQTGGTTEAFF. The CDR3 nucleotides read TGTGCCAGCAGCCTACAGACAGGGGGGACCACTGAAGCTTTCTTT. V gene TRBV7-2 combines with J gene TRBJ1-1; TRBD1 matches 9 bases. Per germline, CDR1 SGHTA and CDR2 FQGNSA. V was clipped by 5 bases and J by 4 bases; unmatched bases: 8. The CDR3 contains 15 residues.

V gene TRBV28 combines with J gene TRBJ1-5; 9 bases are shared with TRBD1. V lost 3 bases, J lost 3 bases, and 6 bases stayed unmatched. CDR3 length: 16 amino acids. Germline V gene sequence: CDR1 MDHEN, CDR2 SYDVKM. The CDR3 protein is CASSFRDRAYNQPQHF. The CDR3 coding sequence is TGTGCCAGCAGTTTTCGGGACAGGGCTTACAATCAGCCCCAGCATTTT.

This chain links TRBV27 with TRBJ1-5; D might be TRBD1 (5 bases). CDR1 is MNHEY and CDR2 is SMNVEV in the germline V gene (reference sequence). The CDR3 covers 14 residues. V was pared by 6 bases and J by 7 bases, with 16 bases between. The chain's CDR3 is CASSTGLPRQPQHF. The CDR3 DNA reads TGTGCCAGCAGCACGGGACTCCCGCGGCAGCCCCAGCATTTT.

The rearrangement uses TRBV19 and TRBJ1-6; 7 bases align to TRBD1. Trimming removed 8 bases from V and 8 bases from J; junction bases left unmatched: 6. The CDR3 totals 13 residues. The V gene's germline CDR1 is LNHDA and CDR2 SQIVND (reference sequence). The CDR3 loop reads CASGTGADSPLHF. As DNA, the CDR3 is TGTGCCAGTGGCACAGGGGCTGATTCACCCCTCCACTTT.